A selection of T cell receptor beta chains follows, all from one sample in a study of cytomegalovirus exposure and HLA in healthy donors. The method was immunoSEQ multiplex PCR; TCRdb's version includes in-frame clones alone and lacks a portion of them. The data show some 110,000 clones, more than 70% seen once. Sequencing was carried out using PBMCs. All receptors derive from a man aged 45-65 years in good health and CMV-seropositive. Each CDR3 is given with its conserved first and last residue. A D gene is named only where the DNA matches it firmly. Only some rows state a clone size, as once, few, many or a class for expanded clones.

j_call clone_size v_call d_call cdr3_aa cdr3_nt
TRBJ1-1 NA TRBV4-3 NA CASSQEAGMNTEAFF TGCGCCAGCAGCCAAGAGGCGGGAATGAACACTGAAGCTTTCTTT
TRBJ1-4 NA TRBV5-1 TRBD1 CASSLQDRTEKLFF TGCGCCAGCAGCTTACAGGACAGGACTGAAAAACTGTTTTTT
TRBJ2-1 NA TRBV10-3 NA CATLTGNNEQFF TGTGCCACCCTGACAGGAAACAATGAGCAGTTCTTC
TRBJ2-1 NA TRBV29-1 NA CSVPGDLGYNEQFF TGCAGCGTGCCGGGGGACTTAGGGTACAATGAGCAGTTCTTC
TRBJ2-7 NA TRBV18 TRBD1 CASSSGQGYEQYF TGTGCCAGCTCGTCAGGACAGGGCTACGAGCAGTACTTC
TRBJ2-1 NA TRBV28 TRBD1 CASSLYGDSSYNEQFF TGTGCCAGCAGTTTATATGGGGACAGCTCCTACAATGAGCAGTTCTTC
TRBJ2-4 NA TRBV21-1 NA CASRMSVAKNIQYF TGTGCCAGCAGGATGAGCGTAGCCAAAAACATTCAGTACTTC
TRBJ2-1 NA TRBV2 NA CASSVRGNAYNEQFF TGTGCCAGCAGTGTCCGGGGGAACGCCTACAATGAGCAGTTCTTC
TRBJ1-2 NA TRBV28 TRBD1 CASSEGTVRNGYTF TGTGCCAGCAGTGAGGGGACAGTTCGAAATGGCTACACCTTC
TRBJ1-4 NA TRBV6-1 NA CASSEKRSQADNEKLFF TGTGCCAGCAGTGAAAAAAGGTCGCAGGCCGATAATGAAAAACTGTTTTTT
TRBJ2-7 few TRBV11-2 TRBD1 CASSLQGMSYEQYF TGTGCCAGCAGCCTACAGGGGATGAGCTACGAGCAGTACTTC
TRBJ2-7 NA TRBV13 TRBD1 CASSLTGAGEQYF TGTGCCAGCAGCTTAACAGGGGCGGGCGAGCAGTACTTC
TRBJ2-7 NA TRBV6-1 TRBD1 CASAGGEGYEQYF TGTGCCAGCGCAGGGGGCGAGGGCTACGAGCAGTACTTC
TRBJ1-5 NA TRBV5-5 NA CASSLEATYQPQHF TGTGCCAGCAGCTTAGAGGCCACCTATCAGCCCCAGCATTTT
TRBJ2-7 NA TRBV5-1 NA CASSLDYFTYEQYF TGCGCCAGCAGCTTGGACTACTTCACCTACGAGCAGTACTTC
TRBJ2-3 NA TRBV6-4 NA CASRQVGSSTDTQYF TGTGCCAGCAGACAGGTCGGATCTAGCACAGATACGCAGTATTTT
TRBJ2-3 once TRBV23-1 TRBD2 CASSRASGRSDTQYF TGCGCCAGCAGTCGAGCTAGCGGGAGGTCAGATACGCAGTATTTT
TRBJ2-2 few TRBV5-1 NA CASSLGRPTGELFF TGCGCCAGCAGCTTGGGCAGGCCCACCGGGGAGCTGTTTTTT
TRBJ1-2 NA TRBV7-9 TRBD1 CASSRDRDGYTF TGTGCCAGCAGTAGGGACAGGGATGGCTACACCTTC
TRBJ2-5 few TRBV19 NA CASSMLTGETQYF TGTGCCAGTAGTATGCTAACAGGGGAGACCCAGTACTTC
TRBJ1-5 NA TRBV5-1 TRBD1 CASSPTGVTQPQHF TGCGCCAGCAGCCCTACAGGGGTGACTCAGCCCCAGCATTTT
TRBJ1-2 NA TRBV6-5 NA CASSSSSGFNYGYTF TGTGCCAGCAGTTCCTCTTCAGGTTTTAACTATGGCTACACCTTC
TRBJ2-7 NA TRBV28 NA CASSPRQEDYEQYF TGTGCCAGCAGTCCCCGACAGGAAGACTACGAGCAGTACTTC
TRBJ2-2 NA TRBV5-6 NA CASSRQGRTYTGELFF TGTGCCAGCAGCCGTCAGGGTCGGACCTACACCGGGGAGCTGTTTTTT
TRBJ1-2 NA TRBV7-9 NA CASSLSGLQENYGYTF TGTGCCAGCAGCTTATCCGGACTACAGGAAAACTATGGCTACACCTTC
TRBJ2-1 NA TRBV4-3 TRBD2 CASSQDIAGGFREEQFF TGCGCCAGCAGCCAAGACATAGCGGGGGGGTTCAGGGAAGAGCAGTTCTTC
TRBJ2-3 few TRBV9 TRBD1 CASSRTGTGITDTQYF TGTGCCAGCAGCCGTACCGGGACAGGGATCACAGATACGCAGTATTTT
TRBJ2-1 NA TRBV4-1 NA CASSRIAVSYNEQFF TGCGCCAGCAGCCGAATAGCGGTCTCCTACAATGAGCAGTTCTTC
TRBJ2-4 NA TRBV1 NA CTSSSQGLAGGIAKNIQYF TGCACCAGCAGTTCTCAGGGACTAGCGGGGGGAATAGCCAAAAACATTCAGTACTTC
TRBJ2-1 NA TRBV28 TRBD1 CASRSGQGLHNEQFF TGTGCCAGCAGATCGGGACAGGGATTGCACAATGAGCAGTTCTTC
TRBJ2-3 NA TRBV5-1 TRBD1 CASTGQGTDTQYF TGCGCCAGCACAGGACAGGGTACAGATACGCAGTATTTT
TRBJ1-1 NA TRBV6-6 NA CASSYSSNTEAFF TGTGCCAGCAGTTACTCGTCTAACACTGAAGCTTTCTTT
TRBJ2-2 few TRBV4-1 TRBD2 CASSSPAGGPAGELFF TGCGCCAGCAGCTCCCCAGCGGGGGGGCCTGCCGGGGAGCTGTTTTTT
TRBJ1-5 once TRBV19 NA CASSIAGYSNQPQHF TGTGCCAGTAGTATCGCAGGTTATAGCAATCAGCCCCAGCATTTT
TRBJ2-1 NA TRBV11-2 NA CASSFYTTVVGSYNEQFF TGTGCCAGCAGCTTTTACACGACAGTTGTGGGGTCCTACAATGAGCAGTTCTTC
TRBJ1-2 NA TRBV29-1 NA CSVDSGTYGYTF TGCAGCGTTGATAGTGGGACTTATGGCTACACCTTC
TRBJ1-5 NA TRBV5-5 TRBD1 CASSPRGQGSAQPQHF TGTGCCAGCAGCCCCAGGGGACAGGGATCGGCTCAGCCCCAGCATTTT
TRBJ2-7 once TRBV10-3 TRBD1 CAISPGQGNEQYF TGTGCCATCAGTCCGGGACAGGGGAACGAGCAGTACTTC
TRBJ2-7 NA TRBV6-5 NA CASSYSIGTGHEQYF TGTGCCAGCAGTTACTCGATCGGGACTGGCCACGAGCAGTACTTC
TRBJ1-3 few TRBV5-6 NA CASSLRGNGNTIYF TGTGCCAGCAGCTTGCGGGGGAACGGAAACACCATATATTTT
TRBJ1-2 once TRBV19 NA CAIRPRDALGYTF TGTGCCATTAGGCCTCGCGACGCACTAGGCTACACCTTC